This TCR beta chain is from a study of glioma-infiltrating T cells. The CDR3 covers 15 residues. The junction had 6 bases not matched to a gene; V was cut back by 5 bases and J by 6 bases. CDR1 is SGHNT, CDR2 YENEEA, per germline. Amplification of TCR alpha and beta CDR3 regions from RNA used iRepertoire nested multiplex PCR. TCRdb analysed the multiplex PCR reads with MiXCR anew, one entry per CDR3 protein. The table lists 400,000 or so distinct CDR3 sequences, roughly two fifths of them singletons. The rearrangement links TRBV11-3 to TRBJ2-1; 11 nucleotides agree with TRBD2. The material sequenced was glioma tissue, nonneoplastic brain tissue, or PBMCs (not recorded which). The TCR originated in a human donor with low-grade glioma or glioblastoma, undergoing nonglioma brain surgery, or in good health (not recorded which). The CDR3 here is CASSVGTSGVNEQFF. Written as DNA, the CDR3 is TGTGCCAGCAGCGTCGGGACTAGCGGAGTCAATGAGCAGTTCTTC.